This paragraph covers one TCR beta chain sequence. Produced via immunoSEQ multiplex PCR; TCRdb's table is partial and in-frame only. Altogether hundreds of thousands of clones are present, approximately 90% being singletons, with the ten largest covering 8.3%. The V end lost 2 bases, the J end lost 7 bases, and 11 bases lay between the germline ends. CDR3 length equals 13 residues. Germline values: CDR1 GTSNPN, CDR2 SVGIG (reference sequence). These data originate in a study of blood T cell repertoires in COVID-19. The sequenced sample was PBMCs or T cells enriched from blood (not recorded which). This TCR derives from a woman in her sixties who had recovered from COVID-19. The J gene is TRBJ1-4, the V gene TRBV30; D unresolved. Here the CDR3 reads CAWSRREGEKLFF. DNA for the CDR3: TGTGCCTGGAGTCGAAGGGAGGGTGAAAAACTGTTTTTT.